A selection of T cell receptor beta chains follows, all from one sample in a study of T cell responses to AZD1222 COVID-19 vaccine. TCRdb keeps only in-frame clones here, not all; method: immunoSEQ multiplex PCR. The profile shows fewer than 150,000 clones, about 93% of them singletons. The source material was peripheral blood, sampled on day 0 of AZD1222 vaccination. The source is an adult in good health. CDR3s include the opening cysteine and the closing phenylalanine or tryptophan. A D gene is named only where the DNA matches it firmly. Clone size is not always given. Where it is, it says once, few, many or a class for expanded clones.

V	size	J	D	DNA	CDR3
TRBV19	NA	TRBJ1-4	NA	TGTGCCAGTAGTTCGACCACCGACTATAATGAAAAACTGTTTTTT	CASSSTTDYNEKLFF
TRBV7-8	NA	TRBJ1-3	TRBD1	TGTGCCAGCAGCTTAGTGACAGGGCTTTCCGGAAACACCATATATTTT	CASSLVTGLSGNTIYF
TRBV19	NA	TRBJ1-4	NA	TGTGCCAGTAGTATAGATCGAAGGACTTTTGATGAAAAACTGTTTTTT	CASSIDRRTFDEKLFF
TRBV5-6	NA	TRBJ1-1	NA	TGTGCCAGCAGCCCCATTGACAGATTGAACACTGAAGCTTTCTTT	CASSPIDRLNTEAFF
TRBV18	NA	TRBJ2-7	NA	TGTGCCAGCTCAGGGGCCGTATCCTACGAGCAGTACTTC	CASSGAVSYEQYF
TRBV5-1	NA	TRBJ1-4	TRBD1	TGCGCCAGCAGCCCTGGGACAGGAAATGAAAAACTGTTTTTT	CASSPGTGNEKLFF
TRBV6-5	NA	TRBJ1-2	NA	TGTGCCAGCACCAACGGGTGGAACTATGGCTACACCTTC	CASTNGWNYGYTF
TRBV18	NA	TRBJ1-2	NA	TGTGCCAGCTCACCGGTCCAGCCAACTAACTATGGCTACACCTTC	CASSPVQPTNYGYTF
TRBV20-1	NA	TRBJ2-7	TRBD2	TGCAGTGCTAGTGGGACTAGCGGGGGGGATATCTACGAGCAGTACTTC	CSASGTSGGDIYEQYF
TRBV2	once	TRBJ2-7	NA	TGTGCCAGCTCCTACGAGCAGTACTTC	CASSYEQYF
TRBV9	NA	TRBJ2-6	NA	TGTGCCAGCAGCCTAGGGGCAGGAGTAGTCTCTGGGGCCAACGTCCTGACTTTC	CASSLGAGVVSGANVLTF
TRBV6-5	NA	TRBJ1-2	NA	TGTGCCAGCAGTTACTCGAAGGCAGAAAACTATGGCTACACCTTC	CASSYSKAENYGYTF
TRBV7-9	NA	TRBJ2-3	TRBD2	TGTGCCAGCAGCTTAAGCGGGGCTACAGATACGCAGTATTTT	CASSLSGATDTQYF
TRBV23-1	NA	TRBJ1-5	TRBD1	TGCGCCAGCAGTCAATCGATCAGGGGGCTAAATCAGCCCCAGCATTTT	CASSQSIRGLNQPQHF
TRBV3-1/TRBV3-2	NA	TRBJ2-5	NA	TGTGCCAGCAGCCAAGAGGGAAGGGGCCAAGAGACCCAGTACTTC	CASSQEGRGQETQYF
TRBV7-2	NA	TRBJ1-2	NA	TGTGCCAGCAGCTTAGCATCGGCAGGCAACAACTATGGCTACACCTTC	CASSLASAGNNYGYTF
TRBV7-2	NA	TRBJ2-1	NA	TGTGCCAGCAGCTTAGAGGCGGGACGGGAGCAGTTCTTC	CASSLEAGREQFF
TRBV29-1	NA	TRBJ1-1	NA	TGCAGCGTTGTAGGGCAGATGAACACTGAAGCTTTCTTT	CSVVGQMNTEAFF
TRBV4-1	NA	TRBJ2-1	NA	TGCGCCAGCAGCCAAGAGGGTCGTGAGGGGGGTGAGCAGTTCTTC	CASSQEGREGGEQFF
TRBV15	NA	TRBJ1-5	TRBD1	TGTGCCACCAGCCCCTCAGGGGGCACTGGCGGTCAGCCCCAGCATTTT	CATSPSGGTGGQPQHF
TRBV2	NA	TRBJ2-1	TRBD1	TGTGCCAGCAGGGCCGGGACAGGATCCTACAATGAGCAGTTCTTC	CASRAGTGSYNEQFF
TRBV6-5	few	TRBJ1-1	NA	TGTGCCAGCAGCCTCGTCCGATTAAAAAACACTGAAGCTTTCTTT	CASSLVRLKNTEAFF
TRBV19	NA	TRBJ1-4	NA	TGTGCCAGTAGTATGGGCAGGATCAATGAAAAACTGTTTTTT	CASSMGRINEKLFF
TRBV2	NA	TRBJ2-3	NA	TGTGCCAGCAAAGTGGACCGGGATACGCAGTATTTT	CASKVDRDTQYF
TRBV12-3/TRBV12-4	NA	TRBJ1-2	NA	TGTGCCAGCAGTTTTTTCGGGAGGGGCTACACCTTC	CASSFFGRGYTF
TRBV20-1	NA	TRBJ1-2	NA	TGCAGTGCTAAAGGGGACTATGGCTACACCTTC	CSAKGDYGYTF
TRBV27	NA	TRBJ2-7	NA	TGTGCCAGCAGTCCAAGACTCGGGGTATCCTACGAGCAGTACTTC	CASSPRLGVSYEQYF
TRBV12-5	NA	TRBJ1-6	NA	TGTGCTAGTGGTTTGGTATTTGGGAGTGGGGGCGCTCGGAATTCACCCCTCCACTTT	CASGLVFGSGGARNSPLHF
TRBV3-1/TRBV3-2	NA	TRBJ2-7	TRBD1	TGTGCCAGCAGCCAAGAAACCGGGACAGGGGGCGAGCAGTACTTC	CASSQETGTGGEQYF
TRBV7-9	NA	TRBJ2-3	TRBD2	TGTGCCAGCAGCTTAGCTAGCGGGCTGACAGATACGCAGTATTTT	CASSLASGLTDTQYF
TRBV19	NA	TRBJ2-7	NA	TGTGCCAGTAGTCGGGACCCCGGGAGCTCCACCTACGAGCAGTACTTC	CASSRDPGSSTYEQYF
TRBV18	once	TRBJ1-4	TRBD1	TGTGCCAGCGGCAGACAGGGTGCAACTAATGAAAAACTGTTTTTT	CASGRQGATNEKLFF
TRBV6-2/TRBV6-3	NA	TRBJ2-1	NA	TGTGCCAGCAGTTGGGATCGTACTAAGGGACTCTTCAATGAGCAGTTCTTC	CASSWDRTKGLFNEQFF
TRBV10-1	NA	TRBJ2-3	NA	TGCGCCAGCAGGGAGAACCTAGACCAGGCGGAGTATTTT	CASRENLDQAEYF
TRBV12-5	NA	TRBJ2-2	NA	TGTGCTAGTGGTTTGGGAGGGGGGATGAACACCGGGGAGCTGTTTTTT	CASGLGGGMNTGELFF
TRBV15	NA	TRBJ2-1	NA	TGTGCCACCAGCAGAGGAACAACTTCCTACAATGAGCAGTTCTTC	CATSRGTTSYNEQFF
TRBV14	NA	TRBJ2-5	TRBD2	TGTGCCAGCAGCCAAAGACCACTAGCGCTCCAAGAGACCCAGTACTTC	CASSQRPLALQETQYF
TRBV20-1	NA	TRBJ2-1	NA	TGCAGTGCTAGTCTTGAGACGGGGGATTATGAGCAGTTCTTC	CSASLETGDYEQFF
TRBV5-1	NA	TRBJ1-2	NA	TGCGCCAGCAGCAACCAGGAAAACTATGGCTACACCTTC	CASSNQENYGYTF
TRBV19	NA	TRBJ2-1	NA	TGTGCCAGTAGGGCCCGGCCAGGGAGCCATGAGCAGTTCTTC	CASRARPGSHEQFF
TRBV6-1	NA	TRBJ1-2	NA	TGTGCCAGCAGTGAAGGACTATTGCAGGGCCACTATGGCTACACCTTC	CASSEGLLQGHYGYTF
TRBV19	NA	TRBJ2-1	NA	TGTGCCAGTAGGTGGACACCCGGAGGGCACAATGAGCAGTTCTTC	CASRWTPGGHNEQFF
TRBV2	NA	TRBJ1-5	NA	TGTGCCAGCAGTGACCAAGGTTATCAGCCCCAGCATTTT	CASSDQGYQPQHF
TRBV2	once	TRBJ2-7	TRBD1	TGTGCCACTTTGGAGGACAGGGCCGACGAGCAGTACTTC	CATLEDRADEQYF
TRBV19	NA	TRBJ2-3	NA	TGTGCCAGTACATCCGAAAGCACAGATACGCAGTATTTT	CASTSESTDTQYF
TRBV6-5	NA	TRBJ1-1	NA	TGTGCCAGCAGTTACGGCGGGTTGGCTGAAGCTTTCTTT	CASSYGGLAEAFF
TRBV6-5	NA	TRBJ1-1	NA	TGTGCCAGCAGTTACTCGAGCTTCTCCACTGAAGCTTTCTTT	CASSYSSFSTEAFF
TRBV30	NA	TRBJ2-5	TRBD2	TGTGCCTGGAGTGAAACTAGCGGGAGACAAGAGACCCAGTACTTC	CAWSETSGRQETQYF
TRBV19	NA	TRBJ2-7	TRBD2	TGTGCCAGTAGTATCTCCGGGACTAGCGCTATAGGACAGTACTTC	CASSISGTSAIGQYF